The table lists the clone carrying this T cell receptor beta chain with a count of one. These data belong to a study of blood T cells in healthy people across ages. Germline V gene lookup returns CDR1 SGHTA and CDR2 FQGNSA. With 5 bases clipped from V and 2 bases from J, the junction kept 9 bases outside the gene matches. The CDR3 spans 15 residues. Using a J-beta primer mix together with a sample-barcoded 5' primer, a second PCR was run for roughly 6 to 12 cycles. TCRdb redid the calling of the 5' RACE reads with MiXCR, one entry per CDR3 protein. The profile shows about 2 million distinct CDR3 sequences, around 50% of them singletons.

Sequenced: blood. This clonotype was sampled from a woman aged 35 to 49 in good health. The chain couples TRBV7-2 to TRBJ2-7; 7 bases are shared with TRBD1. CDR3 nucleotide sequence: TGTGCCAGCAGCCCAGGATCGGGACAGACCTACGAGCAGTACTTC. It translates to CASSPGSGQTYEQYF.